This is a list of T cell receptor beta chains from one sample in a study of post-analysis software for immune sequencing data. A single record per CDR3 protein comes from TCRdb applying MiXCR to the PCR reads. The sample has about 210,000 distinct CDR3 sequences, 29% seen once. The sample comprised blood. These receptors were obtained from a girl under 18 with multiple sclerosis. Each CDR3 is given with its conserved first and last residue. The D gene is left open where the match is weak. Clone size is stated in some rows and not others, as once, few, many or a class when expanded.

size,V,D,length,J,DNA,CDR3
few,TRBV6-2/TRBV6-3,NA,15,TRBJ1-5,TGTGCCAGCAGATCGACAGTAGACAGCAATCAGCCCCAGCATTTT,CASRSTVDSNQPQHF
NA,TRBV12-5,NA,15,TRBJ1-1,TGTGCTAGTGGAGACCGGACGGGGGTTTTGACTGAAGCTTTCTTT,CASGDRTGVLTEAFF
few,TRBV7-3,TRBD1,15,TRBJ2-2,TGTGCCAGCAGCGGGGGACAGGGGCGCACCGGGGAGCTGTTTTTT,CASSGGQGRTGELFF
NA,TRBV7-6,NA,15,TRBJ1-1,TGTGCCAGCAGCTTAGAGGCTGCCTTGAACACTGAAGCTTTCTTT,CASSLEAALNTEAFF
NA,TRBV5-1,NA,16,TRBJ2-3,TGCGCCAGCAGCTTGTATGGGTTGGGGAGCACAGATACGCAGTATTTT,CASSLYGLGSTDTQYF
many,TRBV7-9,NA,16,TRBJ1-1,TGTGCCAGCAGCCCCAGATCGGGGGGACAACAAGTTGAAGCTTTCTTT,CASSPRSGGQQVEAFF
few,TRBV12-3/TRBV12-4,NA,14,TRBJ1-2,TGTGCCAGCAGTTTCCGCGGACTTAACTATGGCTACACCTTC,CASSFRGLNYGYTF
NA,TRBV20-1,NA,13,TRBJ2-1,TGCAGTGCTAGAGATTTACTAACTATTGAGCAGTTCTTC,CSARDLLTIEQFF
NA,TRBV5-1,NA,13,TRBJ1-2,TGCGCCAGCAGCTCCACGGCGGGCTATGGCTACACCTTC,CASSSTAGYGYTF
many,TRBV20-1,TRBD2,14,TRBJ2-7,TGCAGTGCTAGTCGTGGCGGGAGGGCCCAAGAGCAGTACTTC,CSASRGGRAQEQYF
many,TRBV20-1,TRBD2,15,TRBJ2-7,TGCAGTGCTAGAGTAGTGCGGGAGGGCCGATACGAGCAGTACTTC,CSARVVREGRYEQYF
many,TRBV5-1,TRBD1,14,TRBJ2-5,TGCGCCAGCAGCCGACAGGGACCGCAAGAGACCCAGTACTTC,CASSRQGPQETQYF
many,TRBV3-1,TRBD2,18,TRBJ2-7,TGTGCCAGCAGCCAAGGGGTTCTAGCGGGGTTTGCTCGGTACGAGCAGTACTTC,CASSQGVLAGFARYEQYF
many,TRBV6-1,NA,15,TRBJ2-1,TGTGCCAGCAGGGGGGCGGGACTACCGGGGGGTGAGCAGTTCTTC,CASRGAGLPGGEQFF
NA,TRBV6-1,NA,14,TRBJ1-1,TGTGCCAGCAGTGAACCAGGTCAGCTCACTGAAGCTTTCTTT,CASSEPGQLTEAFF
few,TRBV5-1,NA,14,TRBJ1-1,TGCGCCAGCAGCTTGGCCGAAGAGAACACTGAAGCTTTCTTT,CASSLAEENTEAFF
NA,TRBV12-3/TRBV12-4,NA,15,TRBJ2-3,TGTGCCAGCAGGCGGGCCCCCGTGCAAGCAGATGCGCAGTATTTT,CASRRAPVQADAQYF
NA,TRBV6-1,NA,12,TRBJ2-6,TGTGCCAGCGACTCTGGGGCCAACGTCCTGACTTTC,CASDSGANVLTF
many,TRBV12-3/TRBV12-4,TRBD1,13,TRBJ2-1,TGTGCCAGCAGTCTGTCCGGGACAGAGAAGCAGTTCTTC,CASSLSGTEKQFF
many,TRBV5-1,TRBD1,13,TRBJ1-2,TGCGCCAGCAGCTATGACAGGGGCTATGGCTACACCTTC,CASSYDRGYGYTF
many,TRBV28,NA,14,TRBJ1-2,TGTGCCAGCAGTTCCTACGGGACTAGCTATGGCTACACCTTC,CASSSYGTSYGYTF
many,TRBV12-3/TRBV12-4,NA,11,TRBJ2-1,TGTGCCAGCAGTCCGGGACGAGTCCCGTTCTTC,CASSPGRVPFF
many,TRBV20-1,TRBD2,16,TRBJ2-4,TGCAGTGCCGTGGGAAGTCTAGCGGGAGATTTGAACATTCAGTACTTC,CSAVGSLAGDLNIQYF
many,TRBV20-1,TRBD1,15,TRBJ2-7,TGCAGTGCTAGAGATCTCCGGGACAGCTCCTACGAGCAGTACTTC,CSARDLRDSSYEQYF
few,TRBV12-3/TRBV12-4,TRBD2,16,TRBJ2-7,TGTGCCAGCAGTTTATATGGTAGCGGGAGAAGAGGCGAGCAGTACTTC,CASSLYGSGRRGEQYF
NA,TRBV20-1,TRBD2,16,TRBJ2-2,TGCAGTGCTAGTCCCAGCGGGGGTGATAACACCGGGGAGCTGTTTTTT,CSASPSGGDNTGELFF
many,TRBV4-1,NA,16,TRBJ1-2,TGCGCCAGCAGCCAACCTGCTCCTATGGTAATAGCGGGCTACACCTTC,CASSQPAPMVIAGYTF
few,TRBV29-1,TRBD2,14,TRBJ2-3,TGCAGCGTGCGACTAGCGGGATTAAGGGATGCGCAGTATTTT,CSVRLAGLRDAQYF
few,TRBV12-3/TRBV12-4,NA,15,TRBJ2-1,TGTGCCAGCAGTTTTGCCCGGTTCCAAGGGAATGAGCAGTTCTTC,CASSFARFQGNEQFF
NA,TRBV7-9,TRBD1,15,TRBJ1-3,TGTGCCAGCAGCCCACGACAGGGGGCTGGAAACACCATATATTTT,CASSPRQGAGNTIYF
few,TRBV2,NA,13,TRBJ2-3,TGTGCCAGCAGTGCCTATATCACAGATACGCAGTATTTT,CASSAYITDTQYF
NA,TRBV4-1,TRBD2,17,TRBJ2-1,TGCGCCAGCAGCCAAGATCTCGGCGGGAGGGCCTACAATGAGCAGTTCTTC,CASSQDLGGRAYNEQFF
few,TRBV20-1,NA,15,TRBJ1-3,TGCAGTGCTCGCACAGACCGCCGCTCTGGAAACACCATATATTTT,CSARTDRRSGNTIYF
NA,TRBV12-3/TRBV12-4,NA,14,TRBJ1-1,TGTGCCAGCAGGGACCTTCCCTGGGACACTGAAGCTTTCTTT,CASRDLPWDTEAFF
few,TRBV20-1,NA,14,TRBJ1-5,TGCAGTGCTGTACAGGGTAACGGCAATCAGCCCCAGCATTTT,CSAVQGNGNQPQHF
many,TRBV29-1,TRBD2,13,TRBJ2-7,TGCAGCGCTACTAGCGCTAGCTCCTACGAGCAGTACTTC,CSATSASSYEQYF
many,TRBV27,NA,18,TRBJ2-6,TGTGCCAGCAGCCTATTTCGCCCCCTGAACTCTGGGGCCAACGTCCTGACTTTC,CASSLFRPLNSGANVLTF
many,TRBV5-1,NA,15,TRBJ2-3,TGCGCCAGCAGCTCCGGGGGATTCGGCACAGATACGCAGTATTTT,CASSSGGFGTDTQYF
NA,TRBV5-1,TRBD1,16,TRBJ1-2,TGCGCCAGCAGCTTGACAGGGGGGATCATTAACTATGGCTACACCTTC,CASSLTGGIINYGYTF
NA,TRBV20-1,TRBD1,15,TRBJ2-7,TGCAGTGCTAGAAAGGGACAGGCTCCCTACAATGAGCAGTACTTC,CSARKGQAPYNEQYF